Presented here are 27 T cell receptor beta chains from one specimen sequenced in a study of neurological immune-mediated disorders. MiXCR, run by TCRdb on the 5' RACE reads, gives a single entry per CDR3 protein. The table records about 76,000 distinct CDR3 sequences, approximately 17% of them present only once. The sample comprised PBMCs. The receptors stem from a woman aged 40 to 50 in good health.

This clonotype occurred many times. The rearrangement uses TRBV7-2 and TRBJ2-7; 7 bases are shared with TRBD2. The CDR3 covers 16 residues. Trimming cost V 3 bases and J 0 bases; bases outside gene matches: 8. Germline CDR1 reads SGHTA; CDR2 reads FQGNSA. CDR3 in amino acids: CASSFVGRGSSYEQYF. CDR3 sequence (DNA): TGTGCCAGCAGCTTCGTGGGGAGGGGATCCTCCTACGAGCAGTACTTC. The full variable domain, completed using reference TRBV7-2 and TRBJ2-7, is GAGVSQSPSNKVTEKGKDVELRCDPISGHTALYWYRQSLGQGLEFLIYFQGNSAPDKSGLPSDRFSAERTGGSVSTLTIQRTQQEDSAVYLCASSFVGRGSSYEQYFGPGTRLTVT.

This clonotype was observed many times. The chain is built from TRBV5-6 and TRBJ1-1; D is unclear. Germline-derived CDR1 and CDR2 are SGHDT and YYEEEE. Deletions cut 1 base from V and 2 bases from J, with 12 bases between. CDR3 length: 15 amino acids. DNA of the CDR3: TGTGCCAGCAGCTTGTTCGGGGATGTAAACACTGAAGCTTTCTTT. Translating gives CASSLFGDVNTEAFF.

This clonotype was seen a handful of times. The chain employs TRBV5-5 and TRBJ1-5; D remains ambiguous. This CDR3 spans 15 amino acids. V shed 4 bases and J shed 1 base, with 12 bases lying between them. Germline values: CDR1 SGHKS, CDR2 YYEKEE (reference sequence). This CDR3 reads CASSPATESNQPQHF. The CDR3 DNA reads as TGTGCCAGCAGCCCGGCCACTGAGAGCAATCAGCCCCAGCATTTT. Filled out from reference TRBV5-5 and TRBJ1-5, the complete variable domain reads DAGVTQSPTHLIKTRGQQVTLRCSPISGHKSVSWYQQVLGQGPQFIFQYYEKEERGRGNFPDRFSARQFPNYSSELNVNALLLGDSALYLCASSPATESNQPQHFGDGTRLSIL.

This clonotype was seen repeatedly, ten times or more. The chain has TRBV20-1 and TRBJ2-5; 10 nucleotides match TRBD2. The CDR3 length is 16 residues. Germline V gene sequence: CDR1 DFQATT, CDR2 SNEGSKA (reference sequence). With V trimmed by 0 bases and J by 5 bases, 9 bases remained unmatched. The CDR3 DNA sequence: TGCAGTGCTAGAGATCCAGCGGGGGGGCTAGAGGAGACCCAGTACTTC. Its protein is CSARDPAGGLEETQYF.

This clonotype came up many times. The V and J genes are TRBV10-3 and TRBJ2-1; tentatively, D is TRBD2 (7 bases). The CDR3 spans 16 residues. Trimming cost V 3 bases and J 4 bases, with 16 bases left between them. The germline V gene encodes CDR1 ENHRY and CDR2 SYGVKD. The CDR3 nucleotides are TGTGCCATCAGTGACGGTGGCGGGGGCAATTACAATGAGCAGTTCTTC. It encodes CAISDGGGGNYNEQFF.

On this clonotype itself: A read error is possible here, since a much larger clone lies one base away. This chain joins TRBV2 and TRBJ2-2; possible D gene TRBD2, 5 bases. This CDR3 has 12 residues. The V gene's germline CDR1 is SNHLY and CDR2 FYNNEI. CDR3 coding DNA: TGTGCCAGCAGGTTCGGTGCCGGGGAGCCGTTTTTT. This encodes CASRFGAGEPFF. The entire variable domain, with the rest obtained from reference TRBV2 and TRBJ2-2, is as follows: EPEVTQTPSHQVTQMGQEVILRCVPISNHLYFYWYRQILGQKVEFLVSFYNNEISEKSEIFDDQFSVERPDGSNFTLKIRSTKLEDSAMYFCASRFGAGEPFFGEGSRLTVL.

This clonotype occurred many times. The CDR3 reads CSVRSGITYGYTF. The CDR3 DNA follows: TGCAGCGTTCGATCCGGGATAACCTATGGCTACACCTTC. The V and J genes are TRBV29-1 and TRBJ1-2, with D hard to call. CDR3 length equals 13 residues. Germline V lookup: CDR1 SQVTM, CDR2 ANQGSEA. V was cut by 5 bases and J by 4 bases, with 14 bases left in between.

This clonotype has at least ten counts. The chain recombines TRBV27 with TRBJ2-5; D may match TRBD1 or TRBD2 (7 bases each). Between the trimmed V and J ends, which lost 0 bases and 5 bases, there was a span of 19 bases. The CDR3 has 17 amino acids. CDR1 MNHEY and CDR2 SMNVEV come from the germline V gene (reference sequence). The CDR3 spells CASSLSRGTETSETQYF. CDR3 DNA: TGTGCCAGCAGTTTATCGAGAGGGACAGAGACTAGCGAGACCCAGTACTTC.

This clonotype has at least ten counts. The rearrangement joins TRBV4-1 to TRBJ1-1, with D hard to call. The V gene lost 1 base and the J gene lost 8 bases, with 14 bases spanning the gap. The CDR3 loop spans 14 amino acids. The germline gives CDR1 MGHRA, CDR2 YSYEKL. CDR3 DNA: TGCGCCAGCAGCCAAGCCGGATCCCTGGGAGAAGCTTTCTTT. Protein sequence: CASSQAGSLGEAFF.

This clonotype was seen a few times. This chain connects TRBV4-1 to TRBJ1-6; D unresolved. This CDR3 region has 14 residues. The germline gives CDR1 MGHRA, CDR2 YSYEKL. The V and J ends lost 1 base and 10 bases respectively, with 11 bases between them. CDR3: CASSQGVGNSPLHF. CDR3 bases: TGCGCCAGCAGCCAAGGTGTAGGGAACTCACCCCTCCACTTT.

The table lists this clonotype with many counts. The V and J genes are TRBV20-1 and TRBJ2-7; 8 nucleotides match TRBD1. Trimming cost V 1 base and J 3 bases; bases outside gene matches: 2. Germline assignment: CDR1 DFQATT and CDR2 SNEGSKA (reference sequence). The CDR3 is 13 amino acids. In DNA, the CDR3 is TGCAGTGCTAGAGGGACAGGGAGCTACGAGCAGTACGTC. Translated, it gives CSARGTGSYEQYV.

The sample holds a few counts of this clonotype. The V and J genes are TRBV6-5 and TRBJ2-3; no clear D gene. The germline gives CDR1 MNHEY, CDR2 SVGAGI. This CDR3 region has 17 residues. V shed 5 bases and J shed 5 bases, with 23 bases lying between them. This CDR3 is CASSLTRSGGTQDTQYF. The CDR3 nucleotides read TGTGCCAGCAGTCTTACTCGATCAGGTGGTACACAAGATACGCAGTATTTT.

A single count supports this clonotype. This rearrangement joins TRBV25-1 to TRBJ1-2; 9 bases agree with TRBD1. Germline lookup yields CDR1 MGHDK and CDR2 SYGVNS. Trimming took 7 bases from V and 5 from J; bases not matched to a gene: 2. This CDR3 is 12 amino acids long. CDR3 sequence: CASKGQGYGYTF. The CDR3, as DNA: TGTGCCAGCAAAGGACAGGGGTATGGCTACACCTTC.

In this sample, this clonotype turned up many times. This sequence joins TRBV2 and TRBJ2-3; 15 positions agree with TRBD2. This CDR3 comprises 19 residues. Germline V lookup: CDR1 SNHLY, CDR2 FYNNEI. The J segment lost 0 bases and the V segment lost 4 bases, leaving 8 bases of the junction unmatched. The CDR3 DNA reads as TGTGCCAGCAGTGGAGACGGGACTAGCGGGGGGACGAGCACAGATACGCAGTATTTT. As protein: CASSGDGTSGGTSTDTQYF.

This rearrangement joins TRBV20-1 to TRBJ1-5; a weak D match, TRBD1 (6 bases). Trimming removed 3 bases from V and 3 bases from J, with 15 bases in between. Germline-derived CDR1 and CDR2 are DFQATT and SNEGSKA (reference sequence). CDR3 length equals 15 residues. The chain's CDR3 is CSASKQGLNNQPQHF. DNA of the CDR3: TGCAGTGCTAGCAAACAGGGACTAAACAATCAGCCCCAGCATTTT.

Worth noting for this clonotype: No DNA is shown, since the ends of the CDR3 on it are uncertain; the CDR3 is the one TCRdb lists. This chain joins TRBV7-2 and TRBJ2-2; the table's D call of TRBD2 was not tested on the DNA. The CDR3 is 19 residues long, counting both termini. Germline V lookup: CDR1 SGHTA, CDR2 FQGNSA. This chain's CDR3 is CASSFYICSASANTGELFF.

This clonotype was seen ten or more times. V is TRBV5-1 and J is TRBJ1-4; D might be TRBD1 (5 bases). Germline values: CDR1 SGHRS, CDR2 YFSETQ. Trimming cost V 1 base and J 8 bases, with 15 bases left between them. This CDR3 contains 15 residues. CDR3 protein: CASSLNQGVKEKLFF. CDR3 coding DNA: TGCGCCAGCAGCTTGAACCAGGGAGTAAAGGAAAAACTGTTTTTT.

The chain couples TRBV7-9 to TRBJ2-7, with 10 bases lining up with TRBD1. With V trimmed by 6 bases and J by 13 bases, 9 bases remained unmatched. Germline loops: CDR1 SEHNR, CDR2 FQNEAQ (reference sequence). This CDR3 region has 12 residues. This chain's CDR3 is CASRPRQGARYF. The CDR3 nucleotides are TGTGCCAGCAGACCCAGACAGGGGGCCCGATACTTC.

This clonotype was seen repeatedly, ten times or more. The chain is built from TRBV4-3 and TRBJ2-2; 12 bases agree with TRBD2. The CDR3 is 18 amino acids. The V gene end was trimmed by 0 bases and the J gene end by 7 bases; junction bases not matched to a gene: 9. Germline loops: CDR1 LGHNA, CDR2 YSLEER. The CDR3 coding sequence is TGCGCCAGCAGCCAAGAGCTAGCGGGGGGGCTGGGGATCGGGGAGCTGTTTTTT. Its protein is CASSQELAGGLGIGELFF.

This clonotype was found many times. The chain has TRBV5-1 and TRBJ2-5; 9 bases match TRBD1. The trim removed 1 base at V and 5 bases at J, leaving 6 bases unmatched. CDR3 length equals 15 residues. The germline gives CDR1 SGHRS, CDR2 YFSETQ. Here the CDR3 DNA reads TGCGCCAGCAGCTTGATCCGGACAGGGGAGGAGACCCAGTACTTC. Translating gives CASSLIRTGEETQYF.

The chain recombines TRBV3-1 with TRBJ2-2; either TRBD1 or TRBD2 may supply D (5 bases each). From germline, CDR1 is LGHDT and CDR2 YNNKEL (reference sequence). Trimming shortened V by 1 base and J by 0 bases, and 9 bases separated the two germline ends. This CDR3 has 16 residues. For the CDR3, the DNA is TGTGCCAGCAGCCAAGGGGGGACGGCGAACACCGGGGAGCTGTTTTTT. Translation gives CASSQGGTANTGELFF.

This clonotype was recorded many times. The J gene is TRBJ2-7, the V gene TRBV7-2; D unclear. The V gene lost 0 bases and the J gene lost 3 bases, with 6 bases spanning the gap. CDR1 is SGHTA and CDR2 is FQGNSA in the germline V gene. This CDR3 contains 13 residues. CDR3 in amino acids: CASSLAIDYEQYV. DNA for the CDR3: TGTGCCAGCAGCTTAGCGATTGACTACGAGCAGTACGTC.

Within the sample, this clonotype is medium-sized (0.01 to 0.1%). This chain links TRBV6-2 or TRBV6-3 with TRBJ2-5; D uncertain. Trimming cost V 6 bases and J 1 base, with 12 bases left between them. CDR1 is MNHEY and CDR2 is SVGEGT in the germline V gene. This CDR3 comprises 14 residues. CDR3 amino acids: CASSRSEIQETQYF. DNA of the CDR3: TGTGCCAGCAGCCGGAGCGAGATCCAAGAGACCCAGTACTTC.

This clonotype was recorded at least ten times. The V and J genes are TRBV20-1 and TRBJ2-7; 8 bases are a match to TRBD2. Per the germline V gene, CDR1 is DFQATT and CDR2 is SNEGSKA (reference sequence). The CDR3 runs to 14 residues. V was clipped by 5 bases and J by 3 bases; unmatched bases: 9. This CDR3 reads CSAWVRGGLYEQYF. CDR3 bases: TGCAGTGCTTGGGTTCGGGGGGGACTCTACGAGCAGTACTTC.

This clonotype has ten or more counts. The rearrangement uses TRBV20-1 and TRBJ2-7; TRBD1 matches at 8 bases. V lost 5 bases and J lost 7; bases outside the gene matches: 16. This CDR3 is 15 amino acids long. Germline V lookup: CDR1 DFQATT, CDR2 SNEGSKA (reference sequence). The CDR3 bases are TGCAGTGCTCGGCTCGGGCAGGGGGCCTTTGAGGAGCAGTACTTC. This codes for CSARLGQGAFEEQYF.

This clonotype was detected many times. The J gene is TRBJ1-6, the V gene TRBV6-2 or TRBV6-3, with D unclear. The V gene's germline CDR1 is MNHEY and CDR2 SVGEGT. The ends were cut back, 6 bases at V and 7 bases at J, with 10 bases in the middle. This CDR3 has 13 amino acids. CDR3 sequence (DNA): TGTGCCAGCAGCCTGACGGAAAATTCACCCCTCCACTTT. This gives the protein CASSLTENSPLHF.

This clonotype was seen many times. The V call is TRBV5-1, the J call TRBJ2-2, with a possible D match to TRBD1 (6 bases). Trimming removed 4 bases from V and 6 bases from J, with 16 bases in between. Germline assignment: CDR1 SGHRS and CDR2 YFSETQ. This CDR3 is built from 15 residues. In DNA, the CDR3 is TGCGCCAGCAGCGCTACAGGGATAGATGCCGGGGAGCTGTTTTTT. Residues: CASSATGIDAGELFF.